The entry below gives a single T cell receptor (beta chain) sequence along with its context. Its specific antigen is unknown. Per-nucleotide qualities are absent, and no much larger clonotype sits a single base away. The sample originates from a study of blood T cell repertoires in COVID-19 (dated by TCRdb to 2019 to 2021). In terms of the full investigation: Samples covering the acute and convalescent phases of COVID-19 were provided by collaborators in the United States, Italy and Spain. Samples came from the ongoing ImmuneRACE study (first 160 participants) plus 1,254 subjects from 6 global collaborators. Subjects who had been exposed to COVID-19, were actively infected with it, or had recovered from it provided the deeply sampled blood TCRbeta repertoires that made up the dataset. Where available, HLA class I and class II types were taken from metadata supplied by the sample provider and were not determined by assay-based typing. A freely available public database, intended as a resource for researchers studying the immune response to SARS-CoV-2, is where the repertoires were released. Sample metadata almost always included a de-identified subject ID, COVID-19 status, age in years and sex. The prospective study material was composed of cDNA or gDNA derived from T cells, B-cell-depleted T cells, or PBMCs. Broad study findings and their caveats: The quantity of clinical and demographic metadata differed by source and by participant and was supplied without curation.

V lost 0 bases and J lost 7 bases; the stretch between them is 9 bases long. The CDR3 holds 14 amino acids from the cysteine to the phenylalanine. The entry retains the CDR3 DNA only, 42 bases that are in frame from base 1. CDR1 and CDR2 (LNHNV, YYDKDF) derive from the germline V gene (reference sequence). Collaborating institutions collected whole blood in K2EDTA tubes following their own protocols. Collaborator samples were shipped for TCRbeta analysis as frozen whole blood, isolated PBMCs, or DNA extracted from either sample type. TCRbeta CDR3 regions were amplified from genomic DNA using the immunoSEQ Assay, a bias-controlled multiplex PCR. Under the source paper's analysis protocol: Within the assay, amplification of reference gene primers was used to estimate how many nucleated cells each sample contained. To quantify the absolute abundance of each unique TCRbeta CDR3 rearrangement, sequence reads were collapsed and filtered. For each sample, productive Simpson clonality was calculated by taking the square root of Simpson's diversity index across productive rearrangements. Here the immuneACCESS table is served through TCRdb, limited to in-frame sequences with V and J called. Missing clones are a known gap in these copies; in checked studies unresolved V genes cover under half, and the rest lacks a known reason. That table gives V, J and clone size, and the DNA gave D and trimming. Within this sample are roughly 86,000 clones, with about 89% of them counted one time only. The biggest ten clones account for 4.9% of the sample.

The TCR sequence derives from a man in his forties or fifties with active or convalescent COVID-19. The rearrangement combines TRBV15 with TRBJ2-2; no confident D gene assignment can be made. The material sequenced was peripheral blood. CDR3 reads: CATSRDGSGGELFF. The nucleotide sequence is TGTGCCACCAGCAGAGACGGTTCGGGCGGGGAGCTGTTTTTT. Reference TRBV15 and TRBJ2-2 genes cover what lies past the CDR3, so the full variable domain is DAMVIQNPRYQVTQFGKPVTLSCSQTLNHNVMYWYQQKSSQAPKLLFHYYDKDFNNEADTPDNFQSRRPNTSFCFLDIRSPGLGDTAMYLCATSRDGSGGELFFGEGSRLTVL.